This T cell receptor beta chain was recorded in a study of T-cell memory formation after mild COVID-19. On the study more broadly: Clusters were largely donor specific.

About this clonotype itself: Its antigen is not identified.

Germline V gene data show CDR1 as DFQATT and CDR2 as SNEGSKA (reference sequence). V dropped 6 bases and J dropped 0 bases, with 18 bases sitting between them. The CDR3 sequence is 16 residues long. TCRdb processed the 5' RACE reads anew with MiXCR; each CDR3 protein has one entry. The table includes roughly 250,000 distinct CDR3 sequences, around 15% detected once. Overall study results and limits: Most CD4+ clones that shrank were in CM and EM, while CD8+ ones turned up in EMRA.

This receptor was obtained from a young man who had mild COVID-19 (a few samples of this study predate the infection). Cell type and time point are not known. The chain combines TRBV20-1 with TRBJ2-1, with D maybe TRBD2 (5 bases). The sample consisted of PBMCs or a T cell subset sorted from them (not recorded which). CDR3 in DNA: TGCAGTGCCAGCCGCCCAGTTGGAGGCTCCTACAATGAGCAGTTCTTC. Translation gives CSASRPVGGSYNEQFF.